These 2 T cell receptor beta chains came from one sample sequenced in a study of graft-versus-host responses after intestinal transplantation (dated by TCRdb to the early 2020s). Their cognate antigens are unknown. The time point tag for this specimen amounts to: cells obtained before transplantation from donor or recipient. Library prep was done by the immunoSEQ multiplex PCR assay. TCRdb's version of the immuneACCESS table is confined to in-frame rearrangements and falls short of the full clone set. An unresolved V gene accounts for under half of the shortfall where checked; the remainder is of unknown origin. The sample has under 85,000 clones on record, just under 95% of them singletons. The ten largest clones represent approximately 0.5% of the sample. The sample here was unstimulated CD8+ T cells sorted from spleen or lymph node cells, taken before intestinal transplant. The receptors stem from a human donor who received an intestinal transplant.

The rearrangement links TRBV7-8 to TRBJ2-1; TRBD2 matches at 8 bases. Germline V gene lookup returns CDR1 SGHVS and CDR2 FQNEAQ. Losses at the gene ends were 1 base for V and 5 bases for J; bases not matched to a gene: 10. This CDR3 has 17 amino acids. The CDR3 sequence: CASSLGPLAGFNNEQFF. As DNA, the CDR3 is TGTGCCAGCAGCTTAGGACCCTTAGCGGGATTTAACAATGAGCAGTTCTTC.

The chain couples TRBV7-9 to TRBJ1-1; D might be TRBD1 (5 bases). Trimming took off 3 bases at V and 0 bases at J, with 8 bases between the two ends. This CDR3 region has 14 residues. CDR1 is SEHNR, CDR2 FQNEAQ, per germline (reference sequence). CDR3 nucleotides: TGTGCCAGCAGCTTGTCAGGGATGAACACTGAAGCTTTCTTT. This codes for CASSLSGMNTEAFF.